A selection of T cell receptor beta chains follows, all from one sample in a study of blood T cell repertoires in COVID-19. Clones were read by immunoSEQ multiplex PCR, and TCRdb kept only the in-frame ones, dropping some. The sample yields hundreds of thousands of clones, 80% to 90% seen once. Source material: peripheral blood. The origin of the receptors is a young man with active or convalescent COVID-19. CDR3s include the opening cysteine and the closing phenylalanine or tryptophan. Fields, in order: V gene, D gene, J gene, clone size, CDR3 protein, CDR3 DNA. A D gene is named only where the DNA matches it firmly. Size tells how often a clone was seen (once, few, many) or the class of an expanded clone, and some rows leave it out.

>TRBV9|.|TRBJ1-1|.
CASSPQTGPRNTEAFF
TGTGCCAGCAGCCCCCAAACAGGTCCTAGGAACACTGAAGCTTTCTTT
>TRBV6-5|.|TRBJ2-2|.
CASSTGITGSGELFF
TGTGCCAGCAGTACCGGGATCACCGGGTCCGGGGAGCTGTTTTTT
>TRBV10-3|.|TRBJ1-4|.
CAISSGATNEKLFF
TGTGCCATCAGTAGTGGAGCAACTAATGAAAAACTGTTTTTT
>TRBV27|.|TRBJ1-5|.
CASILQGVSQPQHF
TGTGCCAGCATCTTACAGGGAGTCTCTCAGCCCCAGCATTTT
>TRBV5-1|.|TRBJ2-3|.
CASSLGGRGTDTQYF
TGCGCCAGCAGCCTAGGGGGTAGGGGCACAGATACGCAGTATTTT
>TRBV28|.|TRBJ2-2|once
CASSFEVGELFF
TGTGCCAGCAGTTTTGAGGTCGGGGAGCTGTTTTTT
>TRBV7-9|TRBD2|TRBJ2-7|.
CASSSREVAGGPDNEQYF
TGTGCCAGCAGCTCTCGGGAGGTCGCGGGAGGGCCCGACAACGAGCAGTACTTC
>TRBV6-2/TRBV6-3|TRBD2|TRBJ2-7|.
CASSYPGGEQYF
TGTGCCAGCAGTTACCCGGGAGGCGAGCAGTACTTC
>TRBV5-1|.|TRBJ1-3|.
CASRPTVAGNTIYF
TGCGCCAGCAGGCCGACAGTGGCTGGAAACACCATATATTTT
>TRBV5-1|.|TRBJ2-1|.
CASSLDGPRNEQFF
TGCGCCAGCAGCTTGGACGGCCCTAGGAATGAGCAGTTCTTC
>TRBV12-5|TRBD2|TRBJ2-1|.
CASGDAGGPRNEQFF
TGTGCTAGTGGGGACGCGGGGGGGCCGAGGAATGAGCAGTTCTTC
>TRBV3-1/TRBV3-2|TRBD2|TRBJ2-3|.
CASSQGVTSEDTDTQYF
TGTGCCAGCAGCCAGGGTGTTACTAGCGAAGACACAGATACGCAGTATTTT
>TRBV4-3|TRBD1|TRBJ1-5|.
CASSQADREGPQHF
TGCGCCAGCAGCCAGGCAGACAGGGAAGGGCCCCAGCATTTT
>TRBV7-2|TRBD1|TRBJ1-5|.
CASSPTGVQPQHF
TGTGCCAGCAGCCCCACAGGGGTTCAGCCCCAGCATTTT
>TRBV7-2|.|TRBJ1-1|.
CASSLHRITSNTEAFF
TGTGCCAGCAGCCTCCACAGGATTACTTCGAACACTGAAGCTTTCTTT
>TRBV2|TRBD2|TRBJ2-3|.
CASRGLAGDADTQYF
TGTGCCAGCAGGGGCCTAGCGGGAGATGCAGATACGCAGTATTTT
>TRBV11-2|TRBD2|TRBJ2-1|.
CASSLHPTSGSRNEQFF
TGTGCCAGCAGCTTGCACCCGACTAGCGGGAGTCGTAATGAGCAGTTCTTC
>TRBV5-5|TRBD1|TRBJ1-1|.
CASSFVGQGGPEAFF
TGTGCCAGCAGCTTTGTGGGACAGGGAGGACCTGAAGCTTTCTTT
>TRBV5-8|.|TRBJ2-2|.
CASSGRVGRGTGELFF
TGTGCCAGCAGCGGCAGGGTGGGGCGCGGCACCGGGGAGCTGTTTTTT
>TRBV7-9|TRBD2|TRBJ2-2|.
CASSPTSGTNTGELFF
TGTGCCAGCAGCCCCACTAGCGGGACGAACACCGGGGAGCTGTTTTTT
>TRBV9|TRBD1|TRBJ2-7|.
CASSPAGTGYYEQYF
TGTGCCAGCAGCCCCGCCGGGACAGGGTACTACGAGCAGTACTTC
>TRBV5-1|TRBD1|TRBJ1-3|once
CASDRVRSGNTIYF
TGCGCCAGCGACAGGGTGAGGTCTGGAAACACCATATATTTT
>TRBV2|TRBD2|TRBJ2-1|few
CASSESREGEQFF
TGTGCCAGCAGTGAATCTCGGGAGGGTGAGCAGTTCTTC
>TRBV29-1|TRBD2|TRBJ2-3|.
CSGGGRWTDTQYF
TGCAGCGGCGGGGGGCGTTGGACAGATACGCAGTATTTT
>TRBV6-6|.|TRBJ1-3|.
CASRTLMTGRNTIYF
TGTGCCAGCAGAACCTTAATGACAGGAAGAAACACCATATATTTT
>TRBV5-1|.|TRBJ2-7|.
CASSHGQREQYF
TGCGCCAGCAGCCACGGACAGAGGGAGCAGTACTTC
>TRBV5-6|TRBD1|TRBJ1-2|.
CASSLGPTGGYGYTF
TGTGCCAGCAGCTTGGGCCCGACAGGGGGCTATGGCTACACCTTC
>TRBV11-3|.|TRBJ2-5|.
CASSLGDGHETQYF
TGTGCCAGCAGCTTGGGCGATGGGCACGAGACCCAGTACTTC
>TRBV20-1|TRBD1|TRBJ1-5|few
CSASRDRNQPQHF
TGCAGTGCTAGTCGGGACAGGAATCAGCCCCAGCATTTT
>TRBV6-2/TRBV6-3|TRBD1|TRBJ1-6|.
CASSLQGAHSPLHF
TGTGCCAGCAGTTTACAGGGGGCACATTCACCCCTCCACTTT
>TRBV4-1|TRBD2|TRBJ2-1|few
CASSQERGLAGGSSYNEQFF
TGCGCCAGCAGCCAAGAAAGGGGACTAGCGGGGGGGAGCTCCTACAATGAGCAGTTCTTC
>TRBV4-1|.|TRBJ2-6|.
CASSQDQGFSGANVLTF
TGCGCCAGCAGCCAAGATCAGGGGTTCTCTGGGGCCAACGTCCTGACTTTC
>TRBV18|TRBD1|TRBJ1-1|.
CASSPRGQGNEAFF
TGTGCCAGCTCACCAAGGGGACAGGGTAATGAAGCTTTCTTT
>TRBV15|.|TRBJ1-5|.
CATSRDRHTQHF
TGTGCCACCAGCAGAGATCGACATACCCAGCATTTT
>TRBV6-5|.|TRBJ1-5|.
CASGRGGNQPQHF
TGTGCCAGCGGGCGGGGGGGCAATCAGCCCCAGCATTTT
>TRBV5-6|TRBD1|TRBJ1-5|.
CASSSGGPFQPQHF
TGTGCCAGCAGCTCAGGGGGGCCCTTTCAGCCCCAGCATTTT
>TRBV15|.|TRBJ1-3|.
CATSRDGAGAGGNTIYF
TGTGCCACCAGCAGAGATGGGGCAGGGGCGGGTGGAAACACCATATATTTT
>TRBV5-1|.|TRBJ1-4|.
CASSSQPSNEKLFF
TGCGCCAGCAGCTCACAGCCGTCTAATGAAAAACTGTTTTTT
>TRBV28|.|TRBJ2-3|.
CASSPPGGAYPDTQYF
TGTGCCAGCAGTCCCCCTGGCGGGGCCTATCCAGATACGCAGTATTTT
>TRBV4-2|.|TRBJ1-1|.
CASSRQAGQSNTEAFF
TGTGCCAGCAGCCGTCAGGCGGGGCAATCGAACACTGAAGCTTTCTTT
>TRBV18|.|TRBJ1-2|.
CASSLWGDGANYGYTF
TGTGCCAGCTCTCTTTGGGGGGATGGAGCTAACTATGGCTACACCTTC
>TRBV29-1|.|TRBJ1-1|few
CSVITGYAEAFF
TGCAGCGTTATCACAGGGTATGCTGAAGCTTTCTTT
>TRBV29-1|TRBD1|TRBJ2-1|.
CSARDRGKARKFF
TGCAGCGCCCGGGACAGGGGGAAGGCCCGAAAGTTCTTC
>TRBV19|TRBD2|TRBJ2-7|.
CASSIVGTSGTYEQYF
TGTGCCAGTAGTATAGTTGGGACTAGCGGCACCTACGAGCAGTACTTC
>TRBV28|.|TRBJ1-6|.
CASSSWNRESSYNSPLHF
TGTGCCAGCAGTTCTTGGAACAGGGAGAGCTCCTATAATTCACCCCTCCACTTT
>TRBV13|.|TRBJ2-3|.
CASSLWAGGSPRSTDTQYF
TGTGCCAGCAGCTTATGGGCCGGAGGGAGTCCCAGAAGCACAGATACGCAGTATTTT
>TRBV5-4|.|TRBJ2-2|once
CASSRWGEENTGELFF
TGTGCCAGCAGCCGCTGGGGGGAGGAGAACACCGGGGAGCTGTTTTTT
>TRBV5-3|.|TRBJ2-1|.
CARSLVGDEQFF
TGTGCCAGAAGCTTAGTAGGGGATGAGCAGTTCTTC
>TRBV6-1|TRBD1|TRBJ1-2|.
CASQPGQLNYGYTF
TGTGCCAGCCAACCGGGACAGCTAAACTATGGCTACACCTTC